Listed here are 12 T cell receptor beta chains from one sample, sequenced in a study of cytomegalovirus exposure and HLA in healthy donors (dated by TCRdb to 2015 to 2018). Library construction relied on the immunoSEQ multiplex PCR assay. For the multiplex PCR, a mixture combining 60 forward primers for TCR Vbeta segments and 13 reverse primers for TCR Jbeta segments was used. TCRdb re-hosts the immuneACCESS table, in-frame sequences only. Its copies lack some clones; in the studies checked, an unresolved V gene accounts for under half of them, and the cause for the rest is not known. Across this sample there are over 50,000 clones, with around 68% seen only once. The ten largest clones represent less than 20% of the sample. Sequenced material: PBMCs. Every receptor here comes from a man in his forties in good health and CMV-seropositive.

This clone was seen only a few times. This sequence joins TRBV4-1 and TRBJ2-7; D is unclear. V shed 2 bases and J shed 3 bases, with 17 bases lying between them. Germline CDR1 and CDR2: MGHRA and YSYEKL. The CDR3 length is 16 residues. CDR3 bases: TGCGCCAGCAGCCAAAATGAGTACAGTTATTTCTACGAGCAGTACTTC. As protein: CASSQNEYSYFYEQYF.

Only one count was recorded for this clone. The chain combines TRBV29-1 with TRBJ2-1; D is unclear. The V end was cut by 2 bases, the J end by 4 bases, with 6 bases between. Germline-derived CDR1 and CDR2 are SQVTM and ANQGSEA. The CDR3 covers 12 residues. CDR3 sequence reads: CSVELRYNEQFF. CDR3 in DNA: TGCAGCGTTGAATTGAGGTACAATGAGCAGTTCTTC.

The chain is built from TRBV10-3 and TRBJ2-1; possibly TRBD1 for D (5 bases). V lost 8 bases to trimming and J lost 9 bases, with 14 bases between them. Looked up from germline, CDR1 is ENHRY and CDR2 is SYGVKD. This CDR3 comprises 12 residues. The CDR3 protein is CAIQPGQGEQFF. CDR3 DNA sequence: TGTGCCATCCAACCCGGGCAGGGTGAGCAGTTCTTC.

This chain links TRBV28 with TRBJ2-3; unclear D gene. This CDR3 has 12 amino acids. The germline CDR1 and CDR2 sequences are MDHEN and SYDVKM. V lost 1 base and J 6 bases, leaving 5 bases between the germline ends. The CDR3 region has the DNA TGTGCCAGCAGTTTATTGAGGGATACGCAGTATTTT. It encodes CASSLLRDTQYF.

The chain is built from TRBV4-3 and TRBJ2-5; 11 bases line up with TRBD1. After removal of 0 bases from V and 4 bases from J, the junction contained 4 bases not matched to a gene. Per the germline V gene, CDR1 is LGHNA and CDR2 is YSLEER. The CDR3 runs 16 residues. This CDR3 reads CASSQDWDRGVETQYF. CDR3 DNA sequence: TGCGCCAGCAGCCAAGATTGGGACAGGGGGGTAGAGACCCAGTACTTC.

This clone was found a few times. CDR3 loop: CASSSTRGAYEQYF. The CDR3 DNA reads TGTGCCAGCAGTTCAACCCGGGGTGCCTACGAGCAGTACTTC. The V gene is TRBV6-1, the J gene TRBJ2-7; maybe TRBD2 (5 bases). The CDR3 sequence is 14 residues long. Germline CDR1 reads MNHNS; CDR2 reads SASEGT. V lost 5 bases to trimming and J lost 2 bases, with 13 bases between them.

A single count supports this clone. The chain joins TRBV28 to TRBJ2-2; 9 positions match TRBD1. Germline CDR1 is MDHEN and CDR2 is SYDVKM. With 8 bases clipped from V and 5 bases from J, the junction kept 9 bases outside the gene matches. The CDR3 totals 15 residues. The CDR3 region has the DNA TGTGCCAGCCTAGTCCGACAGGGGGGGACCGGGGAGCTGTTTTTT. Its protein is CASLVRQGGTGELFF.

CDR3: CASSADLFPGNQPQHF. As DNA, the CDR3 is TGTGCCAGCAGTGCCGACTTATTCCCTGGCAATCAGCCCCAGCATTTT. The chain is built from TRBV2 and TRBJ1-5, with D unresolved. Trimming shortened V by 4 bases and J by 2 bases, and 15 bases separated the two germline ends. Germline loops: CDR1 SNHLY, CDR2 FYNNEI. The CDR3 contains 16 residues.

This clone was detected a few times. This sequence joins TRBV28 and TRBJ2-3, with D unresolved. The V and J ends lost 6 bases and 1 base respectively, with 11 bases between them. Germline CDR1 reads MDHEN; CDR2 reads SYDVKM. The CDR3 loop spans 14 amino acids. The CDR3 loop is CASSYPSRTDTQYF. CDR3 coding DNA: TGTGCCAGCAGCTATCCCTCTCGCACAGATACGCAGTATTTT.

This chain uses TRBV2 with TRBJ2-1, with a tentative D call TRBD1 (6 bases). CDR1 SNHLY and CDR2 FYNNEI come from the germline V gene. This CDR3 has 15 amino acids. Trimming shortened V by 7 bases and J by 3 bases, and 16 bases separated the two germline ends. CDR3: CASKGGIADYNEQFF. The CDR3 DNA sequence: TGTGCCAGCAAAGGGGGAATAGCCGACTACAATGAGCAGTTCTTC. Using reference TRBV2 and TRBJ2-1 for the parts outside the CDR3, the full variable domain is EPEVTQTPSHQVTQMGQEVILRCVPISNHLYFYWYRQILGQKVEFLVSFYNNEISEKSEIFDDQFSVERPDGSNFTLKIRSTKLEDSAMYFCASKGGIADYNEQFFGPGTRLTVL.

This clone was counted between two and nine times. The chain combines TRBV5-1 with TRBJ2-7; the D gene is possibly TRBD1 (6 bases). V was pared by 3 bases and J by 7 bases, with 14 bases between. The germline gives CDR1 SGHRS, CDR2 YFSETQ. CDR3 size: 13 residues. The CDR3 bases are TGCGCCAGCAGCTCAAAAACAGGGCTAGAGCAGTACTTC. Translated, it gives CASSSKTGLEQYF.

This chain joins TRBV5-6 and TRBJ2-7; D perhaps matches TRBD1 (5 bases). The CDR3 loop spans 15 amino acids. CDR1 and CDR2 from the germline V gene are SGHDT and YYEEEE. The germline V and J ends were trimmed by 0 bases and 2 bases, with 12 bases remaining between them. The CDR3 sequence is CASSLVQAGAYEQYF. CDR3 bases: TGTGCCAGCAGCTTGGTACAGGCCGGAGCCTACGAGCAGTACTTC. Full variable domain (outside the CDR3, taken from reference TRBV5-6 and TRBJ2-7): DAGVTQSPTHLIKTRGQQVTLRCSPKSGHDTVSWYQQALGQGPQFIFQYYEEEERQRGNFPDRFSGHQFPNYSSELNVNALLLGDSALYLCASSLVQAGAYEQYFGPGTRLTVT.